The clone carrying this T cell receptor beta chain showed up just once. The length of the CDR3 is 12 residues. The germline V gene encodes CDR1 LGHNT and CDR2 FRNRAP. V was pared by 5 bases and J by 4 bases, with 8 bases between. This record belongs to a study of cytomegalovirus exposure and HLA in healthy donors. Whereas donors were nominally healthy upon sampling, unrecorded immune exposures were probable. The PCR ran on 60 Vbeta and 13 Jbeta primers. TCRdb's copy holds only in-frame clones and misses some; the assay was immunoSEQ multiplex PCR. This sample has some 160,000 clones, with roughly 72% found just once.

Sequencing input: PBMCs. The sequence came from a man aged 35 to 55 in good health and CMV-seronegative. The rearrangement links TRBV12-5 to TRBJ2-5; D call uncertain. The CDR3 protein is CASGTDRETQYF. The CDR3 nucleotides read TGTGCTAGTGGTACCGATAGAGAGACCCAGTACTTC.